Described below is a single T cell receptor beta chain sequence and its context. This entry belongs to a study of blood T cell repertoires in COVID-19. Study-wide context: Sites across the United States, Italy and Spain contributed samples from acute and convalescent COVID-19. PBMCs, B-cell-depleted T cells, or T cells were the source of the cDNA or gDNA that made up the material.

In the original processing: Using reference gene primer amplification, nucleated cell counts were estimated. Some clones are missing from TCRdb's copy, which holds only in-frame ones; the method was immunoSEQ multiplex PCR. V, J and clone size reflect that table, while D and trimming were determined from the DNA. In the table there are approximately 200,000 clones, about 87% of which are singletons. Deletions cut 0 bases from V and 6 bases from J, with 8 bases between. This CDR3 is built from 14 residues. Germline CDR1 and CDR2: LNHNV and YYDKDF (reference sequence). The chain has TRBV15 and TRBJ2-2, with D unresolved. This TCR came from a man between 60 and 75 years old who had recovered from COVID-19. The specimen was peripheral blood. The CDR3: CATSRDITAGELFF. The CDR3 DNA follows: TGTGCCACCAGCAGAGATATAACGGCCGGGGAGCTGTTTTTT.